This paragraph covers one T cell receptor (beta chain) sequence. Its recognized antigen is unknown. No base qualities exist here, and no much larger clone lies one base off it. Library method: RACE. Reads for this sample came from a NextSeq 500. During library preparation, unique molecular identifiers were attached to individual cDNA molecules so that TCRs could be counted in a quantitative, reproducible way. From each blood RNA sample, both TCR alpha and TCR beta chains were sequenced. The original methods were these. Samples had a median of approximately 96,000 TCRs, with a range from roughly 23,224 to 700,000. The Decombinator software suite was used to annotate the V, J and CDR3 of the TCR reads. To make PS versus PT1 abundance plots, every sample was subsampled to the same number of TCRs (28,000). TCRs were defined as expanded if absent before sensitization and observed at least eight times at the 2-week time point. TCRdb reanalyzed the raw reads on its own, using fastp at Q25 for trimming and MiXCR for clone calling, and kept in-frame beta chains. Rows with one shared CDR3 protein collapse into an entry with the most common genes and DNA. The V and J calls and clone size come from TCRdb's table, not from the authors' own analysis. For this sample the table gives 300,000 to 450,000 distinct CDR3 sequences, of which around 5.5% were detected only once. The ten largest account for approximately 2.8% of the sample.

What this sample's time point label stands for: pre-sensitization, week 0. Interpreted using the paper, the treatment or condition label stands for: therapeutic diphenylcyclopropenone sensitization with weekly scalp DPC. At every patch-test visit, the blood draw took place before the patch test was put on. Patients were considered eligible if aged 18 to 70, diagnosed with alopecia and deemed suitable for DPC therapy, and patients were excluded if pregnant. Total RNA was isolated from unfractionated whole blood collected in Tempus Blood RNA tubes. The germline V end is reduced by 7 bases and the J end by 3 bases; junction bases left unmatched: 6. CDR1 and CDR2, looked up from the germline V gene, are SQVTM and ANQGSEA. From its cysteine to its phenylalanine, the CDR3 spans 14 amino acids. CDR3 DNA only is kept here, 42 bases in frame from base 1. The data stem from a study of human T cells and chemical hapten exposure (dated by TCRdb to the early 2020s). With regard to the full study: For sensitization, 2% DPC in acetone was applied to a 2 cm by 2 cm area of upper inner arm skin. Peripheral blood TCR repertoire changes were tracked in vivo in alopecia patients during primary and secondary sensitization to the hapten diphenylcyclopropenone (DPC). Patients additionally received weekly therapeutic DPC doses to the scalp throughout the approximately 22-week study period. Patch tests used Finn chambers with 0.01% DPC on the upper back, scored after 6 days by International Contact Dermatitis Research Group standards. Most of the patients in the cohort were female, and the cohort covered alopecia areata with under or over 50% scalp involvement, alopecia totalis and alopecia universalis. Libraries were combined into a pool for sequencing, and differences in TCR yield between samples came mainly from small differences in library volumes within the pool. Some 29 alopecia patients provided blood for TCR sequencing at one to four time points (pre-sensitization, 2, 6 and 24 weeks). Blood samples were taken from patients before sensitization (week 0) and at 2, 6 and about 24 weeks after DPC sensitization.

The paper's findings and limits, for the study overall: The number of PT1 expanded TCRs positively correlated with patch test score, significant at thresholds 8, 16 and 32 but not 4. All patients had alopecia, a presumed autoimmune disease, so their immune response might differ from that of healthy individuals. The number of TCRs above 1 in 1000 frequency did not change with DPC sensitization; there was no evidence of global repertoire structure alterations. Repeated subsampling changed both the strength of the expansion versus patch-test correlation and the threshold at which the correlation became significant. Expanded TCRs formed significantly more large CDR3 similarity clusters than pre-sensitization or healthy control sets, consistent with antigen-driven responses.

This sequence originates from a woman aged 45-59 years with alopecia areata. Some clones in this sample may be carry-over from other donors' samples. Specimen: whole blood, collected in connection with sensitization to the hapten diphenylcyclopropenone (DPC). The chain is encoded by TRBV29-1 joined to TRBJ1-6; 7 junctional bases match TRBD1. Read as DNA, the sequence is TGCAGCGCCCGAGACAGGGACTATAATTCACCCCTCCACTTT. Its product reads: CSARDRDYNSPLHF. The full variable domain, completed from the reference TRBV29-1 and TRBJ1-6 proteins outside the CDR3, reads SAVISQKPSRDICQRGTSLTIQCQVDSQVTMMFWYRQQPGQSLTLIATANQGSEATYESGFVIDKFPISRPNLTFSTLTVSNMSPEDSSIYLCSARDRDYNSPLHFGNGTRLTVT.